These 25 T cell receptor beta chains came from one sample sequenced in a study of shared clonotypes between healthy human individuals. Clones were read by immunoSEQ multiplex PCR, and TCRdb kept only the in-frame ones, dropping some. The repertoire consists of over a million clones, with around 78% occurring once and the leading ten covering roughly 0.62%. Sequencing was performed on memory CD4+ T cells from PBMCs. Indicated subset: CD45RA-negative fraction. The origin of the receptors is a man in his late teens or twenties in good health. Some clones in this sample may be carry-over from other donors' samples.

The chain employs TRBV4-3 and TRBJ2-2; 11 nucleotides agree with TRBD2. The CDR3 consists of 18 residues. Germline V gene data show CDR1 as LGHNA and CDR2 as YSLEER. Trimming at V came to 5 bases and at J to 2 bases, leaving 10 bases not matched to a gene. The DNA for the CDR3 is TGCGCCAGCAGCGCCCGCCTAGCGGGAGGACCAAACACCGGGGAGCTGTTTTTT. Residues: CASSARLAGGPNTGELFF.

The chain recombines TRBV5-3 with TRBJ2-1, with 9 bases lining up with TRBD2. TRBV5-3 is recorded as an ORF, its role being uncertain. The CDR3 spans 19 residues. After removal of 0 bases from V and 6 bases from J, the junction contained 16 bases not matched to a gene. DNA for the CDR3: TGTGCCAGAAGCTTGGCGCTCACAGTAAGGCTAGCGGGGCCCAATGAGCAGTTCTTC. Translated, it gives CARSLALTVRLAGPNEQFF.

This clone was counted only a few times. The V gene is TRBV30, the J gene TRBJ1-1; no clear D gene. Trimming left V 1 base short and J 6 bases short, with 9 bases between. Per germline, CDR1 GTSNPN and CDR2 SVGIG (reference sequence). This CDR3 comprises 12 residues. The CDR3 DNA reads TGTGCCTGGAGTGCGGCCGGTTCTGAAGCTTTCTTT. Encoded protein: CAWSAAGSEAFF.

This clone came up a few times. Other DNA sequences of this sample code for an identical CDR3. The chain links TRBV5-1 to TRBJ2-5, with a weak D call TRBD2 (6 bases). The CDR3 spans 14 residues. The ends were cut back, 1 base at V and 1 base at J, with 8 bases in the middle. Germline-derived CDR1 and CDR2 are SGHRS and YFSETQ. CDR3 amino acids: CASSLSAGQETQYF. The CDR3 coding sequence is TGCGCCAGCAGCTTGTCAGCGGGCCAAGAGACCCAGTACTTC.

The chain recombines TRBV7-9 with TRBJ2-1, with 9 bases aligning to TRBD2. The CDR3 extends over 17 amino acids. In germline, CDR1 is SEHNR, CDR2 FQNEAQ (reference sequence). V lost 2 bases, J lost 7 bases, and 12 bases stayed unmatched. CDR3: CASSLSLVSGRANEQFF. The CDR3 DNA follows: TGTGCCAGCAGCTTATCGCTCGTTAGCGGGAGAGCTAATGAGCAGTTCTTC.

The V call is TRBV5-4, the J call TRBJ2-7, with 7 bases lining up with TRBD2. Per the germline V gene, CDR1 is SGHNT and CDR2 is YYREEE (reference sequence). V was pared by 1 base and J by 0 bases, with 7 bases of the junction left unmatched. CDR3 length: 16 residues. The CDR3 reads CASSLSTGGGSYEQYF. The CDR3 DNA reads TGTGCCAGCAGCTTGTCAACGGGAGGTGGCTCCTACGAGCAGTACTTC.

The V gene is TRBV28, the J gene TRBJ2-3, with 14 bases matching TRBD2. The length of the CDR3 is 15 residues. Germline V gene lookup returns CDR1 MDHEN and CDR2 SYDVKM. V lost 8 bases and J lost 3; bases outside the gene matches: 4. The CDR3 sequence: CASGTSGRVTDTQYF. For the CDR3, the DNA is TGTGCCAGCGGGACTAGCGGGAGAGTAACAGATACGCAGTATTTT.

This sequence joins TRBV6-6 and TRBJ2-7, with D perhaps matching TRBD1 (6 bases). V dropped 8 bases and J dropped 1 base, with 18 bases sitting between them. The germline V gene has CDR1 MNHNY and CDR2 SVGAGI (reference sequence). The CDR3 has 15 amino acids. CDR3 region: CASGYTGQGSYEQYF. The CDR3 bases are TGTGCCAGCGGCTACACAGGGCAAGGGTCCTACGAGCAGTACTTC.

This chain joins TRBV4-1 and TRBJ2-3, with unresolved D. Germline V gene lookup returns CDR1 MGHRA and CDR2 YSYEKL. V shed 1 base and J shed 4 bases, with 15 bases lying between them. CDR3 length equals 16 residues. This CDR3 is CASSQGSSLRADTQYF. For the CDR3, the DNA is TGCGCCAGCAGCCAAGGATCGAGCCTTAGGGCAGATACGCAGTATTTT.

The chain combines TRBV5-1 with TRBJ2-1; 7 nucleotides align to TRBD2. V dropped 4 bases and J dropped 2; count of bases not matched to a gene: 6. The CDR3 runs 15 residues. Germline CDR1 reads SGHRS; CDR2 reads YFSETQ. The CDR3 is CASSRASGTYNEQFF. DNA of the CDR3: TGCGCCAGCAGCCGGGCTAGCGGTACCTACAATGAGCAGTTCTTC.

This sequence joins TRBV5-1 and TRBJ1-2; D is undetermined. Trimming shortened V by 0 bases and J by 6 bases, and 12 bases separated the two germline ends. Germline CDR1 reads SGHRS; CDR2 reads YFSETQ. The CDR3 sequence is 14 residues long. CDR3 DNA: TGCGCCAGCAGCTTGGCCGGCAGGATTGATGGCTACACCTTC. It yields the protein CASSLAGRIDGYTF.

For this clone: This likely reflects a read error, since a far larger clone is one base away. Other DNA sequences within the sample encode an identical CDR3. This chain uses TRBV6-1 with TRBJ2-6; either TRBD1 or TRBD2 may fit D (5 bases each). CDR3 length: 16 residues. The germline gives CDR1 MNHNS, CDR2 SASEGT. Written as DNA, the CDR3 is TGTGCCAGCAGTGAATTGGACTTCTCTGGGGCCAACGTACTGACTTTC. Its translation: CASSELDFSGANVLTF.

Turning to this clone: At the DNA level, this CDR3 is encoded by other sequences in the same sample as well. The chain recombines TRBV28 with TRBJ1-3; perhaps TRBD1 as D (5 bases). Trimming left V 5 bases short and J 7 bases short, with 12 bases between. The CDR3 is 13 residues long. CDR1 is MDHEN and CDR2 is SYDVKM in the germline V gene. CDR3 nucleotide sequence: TGTGCCAGCAGTCTGAGGGGAGGGAACACCATATATTTT. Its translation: CASSLRGGNTIYF.

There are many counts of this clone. CDR3 in DNA: TGCGCCAGCAGCTTGGAACTAGCGGGAGACCACGAGCAGTACTTC. Encoded protein: CASSLELAGDHEQYF. The V and J genes are TRBV5-1 and TRBJ2-7; 11 nucleotides agree with TRBD2. Germline V gene lookup returns CDR1 SGHRS and CDR2 YFSETQ. This CDR3 spans 15 amino acids. Trimming cost V 0 bases and J 5 bases; bases outside gene matches: 4.

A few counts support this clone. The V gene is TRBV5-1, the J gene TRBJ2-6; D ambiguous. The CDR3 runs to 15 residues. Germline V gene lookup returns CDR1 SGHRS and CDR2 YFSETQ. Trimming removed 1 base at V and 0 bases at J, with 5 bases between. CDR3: CASSLTRSGANVLTF. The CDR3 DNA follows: TGCGCCAGCAGCTTGACCCGCTCTGGGGCCAACGTCCTGACTTTC.

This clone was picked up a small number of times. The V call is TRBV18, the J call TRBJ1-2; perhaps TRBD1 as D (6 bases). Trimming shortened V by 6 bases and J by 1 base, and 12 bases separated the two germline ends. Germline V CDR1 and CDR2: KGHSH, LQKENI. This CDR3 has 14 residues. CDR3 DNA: TGTGCCAGCTCGTCAGGGACATATAACTATGGCTACACCTTC. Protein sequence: CASSSGTYNYGYTF.

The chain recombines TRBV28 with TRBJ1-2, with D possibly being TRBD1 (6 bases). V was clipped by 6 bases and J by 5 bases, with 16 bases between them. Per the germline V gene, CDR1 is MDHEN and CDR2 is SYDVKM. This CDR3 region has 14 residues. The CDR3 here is CASSHGGRLYGYTF. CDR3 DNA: TGTGCCAGCAGCCATGGGGGGCGCTTGTATGGCTACACCTTC.

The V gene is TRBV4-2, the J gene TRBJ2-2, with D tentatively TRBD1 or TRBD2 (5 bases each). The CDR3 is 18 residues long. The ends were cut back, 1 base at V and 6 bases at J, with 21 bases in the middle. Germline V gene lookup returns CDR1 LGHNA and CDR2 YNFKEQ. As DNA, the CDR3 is TGTGCCAGCAGCCAAGCTCCCCGGGGACCAGCCGCGTCCGGGGAGCTGTTTTTT. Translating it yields CASSQAPRGPAASGELFF.

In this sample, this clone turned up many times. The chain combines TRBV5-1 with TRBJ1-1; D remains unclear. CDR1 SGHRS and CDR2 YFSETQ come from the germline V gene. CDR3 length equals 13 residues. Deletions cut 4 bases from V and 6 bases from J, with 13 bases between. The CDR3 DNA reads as TGCGCCAGCAGCCCGGGAGGTAGACCTGAAGCTTTCTTT. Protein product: CASSPGGRPEAFF.

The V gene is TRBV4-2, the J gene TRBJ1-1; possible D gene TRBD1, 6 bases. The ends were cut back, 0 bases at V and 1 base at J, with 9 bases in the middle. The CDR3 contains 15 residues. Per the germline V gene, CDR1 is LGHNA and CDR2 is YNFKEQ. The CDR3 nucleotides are TGTGCCAGCAGCCAAGAAGTAGGGGGGAACACTGAAGCTTTCTTT. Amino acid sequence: CASSQEVGGNTEAFF.

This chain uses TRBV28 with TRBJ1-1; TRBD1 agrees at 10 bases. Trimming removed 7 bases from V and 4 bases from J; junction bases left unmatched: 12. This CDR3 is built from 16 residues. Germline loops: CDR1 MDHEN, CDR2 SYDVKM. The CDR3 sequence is CASTSPGDRGRTEAFF. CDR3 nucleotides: TGTGCCAGCACCTCCCCCGGGGACAGGGGTCGCACTGAAGCTTTCTTT. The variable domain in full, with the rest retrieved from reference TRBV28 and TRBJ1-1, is DVKVTQSSRYLVKRTGEKVFLECVQDMDHENMFWYRQDPGLGLRLIYFSYDVKMKEKGDIPEGYSVSREKKERFSLILESASTNQTSMYLCASTSPGDRGRTEAFFGQGTRLTVV.

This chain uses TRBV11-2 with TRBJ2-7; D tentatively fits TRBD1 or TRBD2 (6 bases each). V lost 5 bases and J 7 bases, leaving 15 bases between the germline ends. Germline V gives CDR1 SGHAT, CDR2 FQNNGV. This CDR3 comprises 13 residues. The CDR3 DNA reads TGTGCCAGCAGCCCATCCCGAGGGGGGGAGCAGTACTTC. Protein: CASSPSRGGEQYF.

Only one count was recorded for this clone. The CDR3 region has the DNA TGCGCCAGCAGCCAAGTGGGGTTATTGGCTAATGAAAAACTGTTTTTT. Protein: CASSQVGLLANEKLFF. V and J are TRBV4-1 and TRBJ1-4; D is ambiguous. The germline V and J ends were trimmed by 1 base and 3 bases, with 12 bases remaining between them. The CDR3 covers 16 residues. CDR1 is MGHRA, CDR2 YSYEKL, per germline.

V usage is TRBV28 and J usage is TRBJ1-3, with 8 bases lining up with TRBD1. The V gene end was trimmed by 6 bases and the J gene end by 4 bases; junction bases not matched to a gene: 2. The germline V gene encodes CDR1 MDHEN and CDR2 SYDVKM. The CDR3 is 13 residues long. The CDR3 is CASSRTGGNTIYF. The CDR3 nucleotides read TGTGCCAGCAGCCGGACAGGGGGAAACACCATATATTTT. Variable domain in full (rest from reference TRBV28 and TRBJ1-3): DVKVTQSSRYLVKRTGEKVFLECVQDMDHENMFWYRQDPGLGLRLIYFSYDVKMKEKGDIPEGYSVSREKKERFSLILESASTNQTSMYLCASSRTGGNTIYFGEGSWLTVV.

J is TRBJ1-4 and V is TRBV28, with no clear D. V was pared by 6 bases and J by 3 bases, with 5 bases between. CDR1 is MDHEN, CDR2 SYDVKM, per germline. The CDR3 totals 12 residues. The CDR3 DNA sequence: TGTGCCAGCAGAAGGGCTAATGAAAAACTGTTTTTT. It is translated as CASRRANEKLFF.